The 20 T cell receptor beta chains below come from one sample, sequenced in a study of blood T cells in healthy people across ages. Next came a second PCR, run for about 6 to 11 cycles, which used a sample-barcoded 5' primer along with a J-beta primer mix. Each CDR3 protein is one row after TCRdb ran MiXCR on the 5' RACE reads. The table lists approximately 730,000 distinct CDR3 sequences, approximately 43% of them singletons. Sequencing was done on a sample of blood. These receptors were collected from a woman in her sixties in good health.

The V gene is TRBV6-6, the J gene TRBJ1-2; D call uncertain. Deletions cut 10 bases from V and 4 bases from J, with 10 bases between. CDR3 length equals 11 residues. Germline CDR1 reads MNHNY; CDR2 reads SVGAGI (reference sequence). The CDR3: CAIMGGYGYTF. DNA of the CDR3: TGTGCCATCATGGGTGGCTATGGCTACACCTTC.

In this sample, this clonotype turned up a few times. The chain links TRBV13 to TRBJ2-1, with 9 bases fitting TRBD1. CDR1 is PRHDT and CDR2 is FYEKMQ in the germline V gene (reference sequence). This CDR3 is built from 19 residues. V trimming: 5 bases; J trimming: 0 bases; junction bases outside the gene matches: 14. The CDR3 loop reads CASSPRDRVGAGSYNEQFF. The CDR3 coding sequence is TGTGCCAGCAGCCCCCGGGACAGGGTCGGAGCAGGCTCCTACAATGAGCAGTTCTTC.

Notes on this clonotype: The conserved phenylalanine or tryptophan is not found at the CDR3 terminus, so this likely reflects a read error. The CDR3 nucleotides read TGTGCCAGCAGTTTAGGGACTAGCGGGGGCGGGGGTACGCAGTATTCT. Translation gives CASSLGTSGGGGTQYS. V and J are TRBV12-3 or TRBV12-4 and TRBJ2-3; 13 bases fit TRBD2. This CDR3 comprises 16 residues. The V segment lost 1 base and the J segment 8 bases; nucleotides outside the gene matches: 6.

On this clonotype: This may be a read error, as it is one base from a much larger clone. The CDR3 reads CSAKAAGTGEGTQYF. DNA for the CDR3: TGCAGCGCTAAAGCGGCGGGGACAGGGGAGGGGACCCAGTACTTC. The chain carries TRBV29-1 and TRBJ2-5; TRBD1 agrees at 10 bases. CDR1 and CDR2 from the germline V gene are SQVTM and ANQGSEA. CDR3 length: 15 amino acids. With 7 bases clipped from V and 7 bases from J, the junction kept 15 bases outside the gene matches.

This clonotype has a handful of counts. This chain links TRBV11-3 with TRBJ2-1; maybe TRBD2 (5 bases). Germline V gene data show CDR1 as SGHNT and CDR2 as YENEEA. The CDR3 spans 17 residues. V was trimmed by 4 bases and J by 0 bases, leaving 16 bases between them. The CDR3 DNA reads as TGTGCCAGCAGCTCGGAAATCGGACTGAGCTCCTACAATGAGCAGTTCTTC. Its translation is CASSSEIGLSSYNEQFF. The variable domain in full, with the rest retrieved from reference TRBV11-3 and TRBJ2-1, is EAGVVQSPRYKIIEKKQPVAFWCNPISGHNTLYWYLQNLGQGPELLIRYENEEAVDDSQLPKDRFSAERLKGVDSTLKIQPAELGDSAVYLCASSSEIGLSSYNEQFFGPGTRLTVL.

The genes are TRBV3-1 and TRBJ1-2; unclear D gene. V was trimmed by 1 base and J by 8 bases, leaving 8 bases between them. CDR1 is LGHDT, CDR2 YNNKEL, per germline (reference sequence). The CDR3 is 12 residues long. CDR3 protein: CASSQVGIGYTF. CDR3 coding DNA: TGTGCCAGCAGCCAAGTAGGGATCGGCTACACCTTC.

Turning to this clonotype: It may be a read error: a sequence one base away is much more abundant. The chain carries TRBV7-2 and TRBJ2-2; D may be TRBD1 (5 bases). The CDR3 totals 13 residues. Deletions cut 1 base from V and 6 bases from J, with 6 bases between. Looked up from germline, CDR1 is SGHTA and CDR2 is FQGNSA. This chain's CDR3 is CASSLEGAGELFF. The CDR3 nucleotides are TGTGCCAGCAGCTTAGAAGGGGCCGGGGAGCTGTTTTTT. The full variable domain, rest sourced from reference TRBV7-2 and TRBJ2-2, is GAGVSQSPSNKVTEKGKDVELRCDPISGHTALYWYRQSLGQGLEFLIYFQGNSAPDKSGLPSDRFSAERTGGSVSTLTIQRTQQEDSAVYLCASSLEGAGELFFGEGSRLTVL.

The chain combines TRBV27 with TRBJ2-7; D not resolved. The CDR3 has 15 residues. V lost 5 bases and J 6 bases, leaving 20 bases between the germline ends. The germline V gene has CDR1 MNHEY and CDR2 SMNVEV (reference sequence). CDR3 in amino acids: CASSLTFSTPGEQYF. The CDR3 DNA is TGTGCCAGCAGTCTCACGTTCTCTACCCCGGGCGAGCAGTACTTC.

This chain links TRBV20-1 with TRBJ1-5; D is ambiguous. The CDR3 consists of 13 residues. Germline V lookup: CDR1 DFQATT, CDR2 SNEGSKA (reference sequence). V gave up 6 bases and J gave up 8 bases, with 17 bases separating them. The chain's CDR3 is CSASTSRGEPQHF. Here the CDR3 DNA reads TGCAGTGCCAGTACTTCCCGCGGAGAGCCCCAGCATTTT.

This clonotype was detected a few times. V is TRBV12-3 or TRBV12-4 and J is TRBJ1-2, with a weak D call TRBD1 (5 bases). This CDR3 comprises 13 residues. Deletions cut 6 bases from V and 8 bases from J, with 16 bases between. The CDR3 DNA is TGTGCCAGCAGCCATGTGGGAGGGACCGGCTACACCTTC. This sequence encodes CASSHVGGTGYTF.

The chain has TRBV5-1 and TRBJ1-2; tentative D call: TRBD1 (5 bases). In germline, CDR1 is SGHRS, CDR2 YFSETQ. The CDR3 spans 14 residues. The V end lost 1 base, the J end lost 4 bases, and 11 bases lay between the germline ends. The CDR3 protein is CASSLLLQGYGYTF. The CDR3 DNA reads as TGCGCCAGCAGCTTGCTTCTTCAGGGCTATGGCTACACCTTC.

This clonotype was observed a few times. The J gene is TRBJ2-1, the V gene TRBV6-4; 11 bases match TRBD2. J was trimmed by 4 bases and V by 6 bases; bases with no gene match: 5. The germline V gene encodes CDR1 MRHNA and CDR2 SNTAGT. The CDR3 loop spans 15 amino acids. The CDR3 loop is CASSVGLAEYNEQFF. The CDR3 coding sequence is TGTGCCAGCAGCGTGGGACTAGCGGAGTACAATGAGCAGTTCTTC.

Only a few counts were recorded for this clonotype. The rearrangement uses TRBV11-2 and TRBJ2-4; tentatively, D is TRBD1 (6 bases). CDR1 is SGHAT and CDR2 is FQNNGV in the germline V gene. The CDR3 has 16 amino acids. V was clipped by 1 base and J by 2 bases, with 12 bases between them. This CDR3 is CASSLGQVDPKNIQYF. The DNA of the CDR3 is TGTGCCAGCAGCTTAGGACAGGTCGACCCCAAAAACATTCAGTACTTC.

V gene TRBV27 combines with J gene TRBJ2-5, with unresolved D. Germline CDR1 and CDR2: MNHEY and SMNVEV (reference sequence). The CDR3 contains 11 residues. Trimming stripped 7 bases from V and 2 bases from J, with 5 bases between. In DNA, the CDR3 is TGTGCCAGCAAGAAACAAGAGACCCAGTACTTC. Translation: CASKKQETQYF.

This clonotype was seen only a few times. The chain is built from TRBV9 and TRBJ2-3; the match to TRBD2 covers 11 bases. Germline-derived CDR1 and CDR2 are SGDLS and YYNGEE. There are 15 residues in the CDR3. The V and J ends lost 2 bases and 8 bases, in that order; junction bases with no gene match: 7. The CDR3: CASSVTSGEWGTQYF. In nucleotides, the CDR3 is TGTGCCAGCAGCGTGACTAGCGGGGAGTGGGGTACGCAGTATTTT. The variable domain in full, completed from reference TRBV9 and TRBJ2-3, reads DSGVTQTPKHLITATGQRVTLRCSPRSGDLSVYWYQQSLDQGLQFLIQYYNGEERAKGNILERFSAQQFPDLHSELNLSSLELGDSALYFCASSVTSGEWGTQYFGPGTRLTVL.

This clonotype was seen a few times. The V gene is TRBV5-1, the J gene TRBJ2-3; D remains ambiguous. Per the germline V gene, CDR1 is SGHRS and CDR2 is YFSETQ. This CDR3 has 14 amino acids. Trimming cost V 2 bases and J 1 base, with 8 bases left between them. CDR3 DNA: TGCGCCAGCAGCTTCTTAACAGGCACAGATACGCAGTATTTT. It translates to CASSFLTGTDTQYF.

The chain joins TRBV20-1 to TRBJ2-3; TRBD2 agrees at 8 bases. There are 16 residues in the CDR3. The trim removed 5 bases at V and 4 bases at J, leaving 14 bases unmatched. The germline V gene has CDR1 DFQATT and CDR2 SNEGSKA (reference sequence). The CDR3 nucleotides read TGCAGTGCTCGCCCCCCGGCGGGGGGTTTTTCAGATACGCAGTATTTT. Translated, it gives CSARPPAGGFSDTQYF.

V gene TRBV20-1 combines with J gene TRBJ2-7; TRBD2 matches at 11 bases. This CDR3 has 14 residues. Germline V gene lookup returns CDR1 DFQATT and CDR2 SNEGSKA (reference sequence). Trimming cost V 5 bases and J 4 bases; bases outside gene matches: 7. The CDR3 loop reads CSASEGTSGYEQYF. The CDR3 bases are TGCAGTGCTTCCGAGGGGACTAGCGGTTACGAGCAGTACTTC.

Written as DNA, the CDR3 is TGTGCCAGCAACCCGAGAAGGGGAGAGACCCAGTACTTC. This codes for CASNPRRGETQYF. J is TRBJ2-7 and V is TRBV7-2; tentative D call: TRBD1 (5 bases). The assigned J gene may be wrong: the sequence end matches TRBJ2-5 better. The CDR3 is 13 amino acids. Germline CDR1 SGHTA, CDR2 FQGNSA.

This clonotype was detected once. The chain joins TRBV4-3 to TRBJ1-4; 8 nucleotides align to TRBD1. The germline V gene encodes CDR1 LGHNA and CDR2 YSLEER. The CDR3 totals 15 residues. With V trimmed by 0 bases and J by 8 bases, 5 bases remained unmatched. CDR3 loop: CASSQDSQGAEKLFF. The CDR3 DNA reads TGCGCCAGCAGCCAAGATAGCCAGGGGGCGGAAAAACTGTTTTTT.